This entry is about one T cell receptor (beta chain). Original methodology: Researchers report that nucleated cell counts were estimated from reference gene primer amplification. The table came from immunoSEQ multiplex PCR; TCRdb's copy has only in-frame clones and leaves some out. V, J and clone size derive from that table, while D and trimming were established from the DNA sequence. The sample contains some 190,000 clones, roughly 90% of which appear only once. The source of the sample is a study of blood T cell repertoires in COVID-19. Whole-study context: Samples representing acute and convalescent COVID-19 were sourced from the United States, Italy and Spain. Sources were T cells, B-cell-depleted T cells, or PBMCs; the material itself was cDNA or gDNA.

CDR1 is SGHVS, CDR2 FQNEAQ, per germline. V was shortened by 5 bases and J by 2 bases, with 9 bases between the two germline ends. This CDR3 spans 13 amino acids. The origin of this receptor is a man younger than 30 with active or convalescent COVID-19. Sequenced material: peripheral blood. The J gene is TRBJ2-5, the V gene TRBV7-8, with a weak D call TRBD1 (6 bases). Written as DNA, the CDR3 is TGTGCCAGCAGCGAAGGACAGCAAGAGACCCAGTACTTC. Protein: CASSEGQQETQYF.